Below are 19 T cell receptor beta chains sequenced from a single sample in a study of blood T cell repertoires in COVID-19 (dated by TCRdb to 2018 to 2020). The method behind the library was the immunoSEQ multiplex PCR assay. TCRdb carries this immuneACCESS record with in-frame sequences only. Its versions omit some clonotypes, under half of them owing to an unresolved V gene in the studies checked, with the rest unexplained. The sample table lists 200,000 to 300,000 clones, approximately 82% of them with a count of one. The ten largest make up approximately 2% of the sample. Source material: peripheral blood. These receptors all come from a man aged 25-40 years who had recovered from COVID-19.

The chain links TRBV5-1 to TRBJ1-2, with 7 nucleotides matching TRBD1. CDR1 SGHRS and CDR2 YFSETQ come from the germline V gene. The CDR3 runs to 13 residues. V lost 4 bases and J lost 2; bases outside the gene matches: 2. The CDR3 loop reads CASSAGQNYGYTF. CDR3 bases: TGCGCCAGCAGCGCGGGACAGAACTATGGCTACACCTTC.

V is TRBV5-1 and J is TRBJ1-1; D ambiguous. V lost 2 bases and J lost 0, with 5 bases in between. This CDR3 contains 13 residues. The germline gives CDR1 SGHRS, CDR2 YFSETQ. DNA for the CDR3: TGCGCCAGCAGCTTAACAGTGAACACTGAAGCTTTCTTT. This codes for CASSLTVNTEAFF.

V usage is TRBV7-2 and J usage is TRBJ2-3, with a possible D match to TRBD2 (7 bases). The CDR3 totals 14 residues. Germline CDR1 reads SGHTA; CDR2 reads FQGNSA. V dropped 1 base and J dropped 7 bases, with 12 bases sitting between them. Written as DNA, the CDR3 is TGTGCCAGCAGCTTAGGCGGGGGCCATAATACGCAGTATTTT. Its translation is CASSLGGGHNTQYF.

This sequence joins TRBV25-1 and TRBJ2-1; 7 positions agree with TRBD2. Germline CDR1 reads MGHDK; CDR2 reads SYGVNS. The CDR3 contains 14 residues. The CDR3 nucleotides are TGTGCAGTTAGAGGCGGGGGAAAATACAATGAGCAGTTCTTC. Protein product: CAVRGGGKYNEQFF.

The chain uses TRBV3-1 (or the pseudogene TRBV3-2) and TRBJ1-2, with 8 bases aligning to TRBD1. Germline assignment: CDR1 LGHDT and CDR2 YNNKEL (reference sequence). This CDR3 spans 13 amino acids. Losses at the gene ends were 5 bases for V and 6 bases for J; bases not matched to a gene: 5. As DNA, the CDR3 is TGTGCCAGCAGCTATAACAGGGGGGATGGCTACACCTTC. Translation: CASSYNRGDGYTF.

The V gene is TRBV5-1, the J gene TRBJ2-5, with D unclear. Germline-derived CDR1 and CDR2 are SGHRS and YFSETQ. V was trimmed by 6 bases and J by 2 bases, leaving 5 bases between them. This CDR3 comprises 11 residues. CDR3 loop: CASKEQETQYF. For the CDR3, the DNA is TGCGCCAGCAAGGAGCAAGAGACCCAGTACTTC.

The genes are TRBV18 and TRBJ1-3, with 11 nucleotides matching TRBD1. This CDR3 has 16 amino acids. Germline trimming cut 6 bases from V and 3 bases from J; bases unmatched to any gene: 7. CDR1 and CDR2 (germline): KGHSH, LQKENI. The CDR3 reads CASSPGQGASGNTIYF. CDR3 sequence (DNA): TGTGCCAGCTCTCCTGGACAGGGGGCGAGTGGAAACACCATATATTTT. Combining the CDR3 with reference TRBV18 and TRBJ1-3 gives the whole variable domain NAGVMQNPRHLVRRRGQEARLRCSPMKGHSHVYWYRQLPEEGLKFMVYLQKENIIDESGMPKERFSAEFPKEGPSILRIQQVVRGDSAAYFCASSPGQGASGNTIYFGEGSWLTVV.

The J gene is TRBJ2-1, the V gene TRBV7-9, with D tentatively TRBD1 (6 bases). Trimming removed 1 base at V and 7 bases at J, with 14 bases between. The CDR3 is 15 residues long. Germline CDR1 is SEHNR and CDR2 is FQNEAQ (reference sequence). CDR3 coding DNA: TGTGCCAGCAGCTTAGTTCAGGGGCGATTGAATGAGCAGTTCTTC. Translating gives CASSLVQGRLNEQFF.

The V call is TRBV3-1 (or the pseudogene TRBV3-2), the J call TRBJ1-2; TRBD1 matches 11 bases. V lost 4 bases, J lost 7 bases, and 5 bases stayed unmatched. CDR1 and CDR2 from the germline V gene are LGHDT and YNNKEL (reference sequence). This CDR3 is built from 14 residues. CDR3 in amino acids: CASSPGQGESGYTF. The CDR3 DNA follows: TGTGCCAGCAGCCCGGGACAGGGGGAAAGTGGCTACACCTTC.

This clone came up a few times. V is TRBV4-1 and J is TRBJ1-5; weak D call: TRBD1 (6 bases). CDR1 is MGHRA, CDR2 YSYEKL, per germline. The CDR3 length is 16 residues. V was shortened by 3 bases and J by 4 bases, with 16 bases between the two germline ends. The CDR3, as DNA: TGCGCCAGCAGCCAGGGTATACAGGGTACTAATCAGCCCCAGCATTTT. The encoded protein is CASSQGIQGTNQPQHF.

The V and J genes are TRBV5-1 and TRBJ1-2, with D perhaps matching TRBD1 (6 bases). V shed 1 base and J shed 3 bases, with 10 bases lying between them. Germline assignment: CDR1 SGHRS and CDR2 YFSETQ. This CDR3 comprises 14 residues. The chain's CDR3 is CASSLFGGDYGYTF. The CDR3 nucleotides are TGCGCCAGCAGCTTGTTTGGGGGCGACTATGGCTACACCTTC.

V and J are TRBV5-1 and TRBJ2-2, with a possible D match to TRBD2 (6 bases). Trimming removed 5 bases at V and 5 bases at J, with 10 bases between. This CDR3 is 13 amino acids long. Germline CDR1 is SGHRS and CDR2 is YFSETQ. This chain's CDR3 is CASRWDSTGELFF. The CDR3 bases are TGCGCCAGCAGATGGGACTCGACCGGGGAGCTGTTTTTT.

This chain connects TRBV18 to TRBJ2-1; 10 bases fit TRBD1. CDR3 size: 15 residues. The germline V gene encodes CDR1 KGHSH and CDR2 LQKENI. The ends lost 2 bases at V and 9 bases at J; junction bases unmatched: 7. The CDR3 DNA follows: TGTGCCAGCTCACCAGACAGGGGGCGCCCAGGTGAGCAGTTCTTC. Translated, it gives CASSPDRGRPGEQFF.

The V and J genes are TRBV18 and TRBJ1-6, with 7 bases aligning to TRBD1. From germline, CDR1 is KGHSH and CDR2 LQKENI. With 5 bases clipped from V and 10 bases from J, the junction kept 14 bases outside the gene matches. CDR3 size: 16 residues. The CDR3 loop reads CASSSDLGGVNSPLHF. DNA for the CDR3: TGTGCCAGCTCATCGGATCTAGGGGGCGTCAACTCACCCCTCCACTTT.

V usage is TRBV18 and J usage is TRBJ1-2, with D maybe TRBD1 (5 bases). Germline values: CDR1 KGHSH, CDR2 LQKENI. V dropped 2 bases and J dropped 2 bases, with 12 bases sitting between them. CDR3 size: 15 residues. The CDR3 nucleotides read TGTGCCAGCTCACCAGACAGACAAGCAAACTATGGCTACACCTTC. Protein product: CASSPDRQANYGYTF. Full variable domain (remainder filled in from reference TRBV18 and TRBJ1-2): NAGVMQNPRHLVRRRGQEARLRCSPMKGHSHVYWYRQLPEEGLKFMVYLQKENIIDESGMPKERFSAEFPKEGPSILRIQQVVRGDSAAYFCASSPDRQANYGYTFGSGTRLTVV.

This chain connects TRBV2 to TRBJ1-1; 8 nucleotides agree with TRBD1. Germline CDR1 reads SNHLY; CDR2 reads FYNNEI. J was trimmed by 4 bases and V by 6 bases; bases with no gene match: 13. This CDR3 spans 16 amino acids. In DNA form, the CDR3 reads TGTGCCAGCAGGAGGGACAGGATCCCGGGTAGCACTGAAGCTTTCTTT. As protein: CASRRDRIPGSTEAFF.

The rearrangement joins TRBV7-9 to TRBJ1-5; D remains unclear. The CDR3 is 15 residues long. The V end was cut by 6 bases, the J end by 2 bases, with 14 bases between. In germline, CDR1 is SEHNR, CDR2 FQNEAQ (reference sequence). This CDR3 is CASSPGREGNQPQHF. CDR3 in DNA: TGTGCCAGCAGTCCCGGGAGGGAGGGCAATCAGCCCCAGCATTTT.

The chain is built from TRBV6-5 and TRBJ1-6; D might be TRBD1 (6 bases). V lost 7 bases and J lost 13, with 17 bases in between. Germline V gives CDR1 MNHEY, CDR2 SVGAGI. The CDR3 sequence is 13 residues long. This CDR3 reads CASKSGDPNPLHF. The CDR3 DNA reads TGTGCCAGCAAATCAGGGGACCCTAACCCCCTCCACTTT.

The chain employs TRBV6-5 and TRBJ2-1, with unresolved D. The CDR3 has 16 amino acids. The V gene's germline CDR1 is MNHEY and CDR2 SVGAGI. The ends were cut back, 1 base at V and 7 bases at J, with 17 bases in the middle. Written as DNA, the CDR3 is TGTGCCAGCAGTTACTACATATTGACTCTTAGGAATGAGCAGTTCTTC. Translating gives CASSYYILTLRNEQFF.